The next 15 T cell receptor beta chains were all read from a single sample in a study of OX40 agonist ivuxolimab in advanced cancers. Here immunoSEQ multiplex PCR was the method, and the copy in TCRdb shows in-frame clones only, minus some. This sample has approximately 79,000 clones, with approximately 86% found just once. The sample was CD4+ or CD8+ T cells sorted from blood, taken in a trial of the OX40 agonist ivuxolimab. Receptors were obtained from an adult with an advanced solid tumor such as melanoma, head and neck, liver or kidney cancer.

The chain links TRBV7-3 to TRBJ2-7; D unclear. The V end lost 5 bases, the J end lost 1 base, and 9 bases lay between the germline ends. There are 13 residues in the CDR3. Germline CDR1 SGHTA, CDR2 FQGTGA. The CDR3 protein is CASSPPGSYEQYF. CDR3 sequence (DNA): TGTGCCAGCAGCCCTCCCGGATCCTACGAGCAGTACTTC.

This clone appeared a single time. The junction shows a germline mismatch at one end, possibly a read error. The chain combines TRBV7-6 with TRBJ1-2, with 7 bases aligning to TRBD1. This CDR3 has 15 amino acids. Germline V CDR1 and CDR2: SGHVS, FNYEAQ. The CDR3 sequence is CTSSLRTQGEGGYTF. In nucleotides, the CDR3 is TGTACCAGCAGCTTACGGACCCAGGGGGAGGGTGGCTACACCTTC.

Notes on this clone: This CDR3 is also generated by other DNA sequences in the sample. The V gene is TRBV28, the J gene TRBJ1-1; tentatively, D is TRBD1 (6 bases). In germline, CDR1 is MDHEN, CDR2 SYDVKM. Trimming pared 3 bases from V and 1 base from J, leaving 9 bases between. The CDR3 sequence is 14 residues long. CDR3 sequence (DNA): TGTGCCAGCAGTTTGACAGGAGGGAACACTGAAGCTTTCTTT. It yields the protein CASSLTGGNTEAFF.

The V call is TRBV7-9, the J call TRBJ2-3; D is possibly TRBD2 (6 bases). V was pared by 5 bases and J by 6 bases, with 21 bases between. The CDR3 loop spans 16 amino acids. Germline V gene lookup returns CDR1 SEHNR and CDR2 FQNEAQ (reference sequence). The CDR3 reads CASSHRVPRGSDTQYF. The CDR3 bases are TGTGCCAGCAGCCATAGAGTCCCGCGGGGTTCCGATACGCAGTATTTT.

Written as DNA, the CDR3 is TGTGCCAGCAGTGCCAGGACAGGCACCCCACCCCTCCACTTT. Translating gives CASSARTGTPPLHF. The chain carries TRBV6-5 and TRBJ1-6; TRBD1 matches at 7 bases. The V segment lost 5 bases and the J segment 11 bases; nucleotides outside the gene matches: 9. Germline V gene data show CDR1 as MNHEY and CDR2 as SVGAGI. CDR3 length: 14 residues.

The J gene is TRBJ1-3, the V gene TRBV6-1; D perhaps matches TRBD1 (5 bases). CDR1 and CDR2 from the germline V gene are MNHNS and SASEGT. V gave up 11 bases and J gave up 2 bases, with 10 bases separating them. CDR3 length: 12 residues. The CDR3 nucleotides are TGTGCCCACCAGGGTGCTGGAAACACCATATATTTT. Residues: CAHQGAGNTIYF.

This clone has only a few counts. V is TRBV29-1 and J is TRBJ1-2, with D hard to call. The CDR3 length is 13 residues. Trimming removed 5 bases from V and 5 bases from J, with 15 bases in between. Germline CDR1 is SQVTM and CDR2 is ANQGSEA. CDR3 in amino acids: CSVLTGTDYGYTF. CDR3 DNA: TGCAGCGTTCTTACCGGAACAGATTATGGCTACACCTTC.

The rearrangement uses TRBV11-1 and TRBJ1-2, with TRBD1 matching 11 bases. Per germline, CDR1 SGHAT and CDR2 FQDESV (reference sequence). The CDR3 has 14 residues. Trimming removed 3 bases from V and 7 bases from J; junction bases left unmatched: 4. In DNA, the CDR3 is TGTGCCAGCAGCTTCAGGACAGGGGGCTTTGGCTACACCTTC. Translation gives CASSFRTGGFGYTF.

The chain employs TRBV5-1 and TRBJ2-1; D is unclear. The CDR3 runs 15 residues. V lost 4 bases and J 0 bases, leaving 11 bases between the germline ends. Germline V CDR1 and CDR2: SGHRS, YFSETQ. CDR3 in amino acids: CASSRTVSSYNEQFF. The CDR3 DNA reads as TGCGCCAGCAGCAGAACAGTGAGCTCCTACAATGAGCAGTTCTTC.

The CDR3 DNA follows: TGTGCCAGTAAGACAGCTAATGAGGATGGCTACACCTTC. Protein sequence: CASKTANEDGYTF. The chain recombines TRBV19 with TRBJ1-2; D perhaps matches TRBD1 (5 bases). Trimming left V 7 bases short and J 6 bases short, with 15 bases between. Germline V CDR1 and CDR2: LNHDA, SQIVND (reference sequence). The CDR3 totals 13 residues.

The V gene is TRBV25-1, the J gene TRBJ1-2; D gene uncertain. Germline loops: CDR1 MGHDK, CDR2 SYGVNS. The CDR3 is 11 amino acids. Trimming removed 1 base at V and 4 bases at J, with 1 base between. The CDR3 DNA reads as TGTGCCAGCAGTGAATTCTATGGCTACACCTTC. Its translation: CASSEFYGYTF.

The chain is built from TRBV18 and TRBJ1-1; D gene uncertain. From germline, CDR1 is KGHSH and CDR2 LQKENI. The CDR3 extends over 16 amino acids. Between the trimmed V and J ends, which lost 0 bases and 0 bases, there was a span of 11 bases. CDR3 protein: CASSPPSQFMNTEAFF. CDR3 DNA sequence: TGTGCCAGCTCACCACCCTCCCAGTTCATGAACACTGAAGCTTTCTTT.

The rearrangement joins TRBV7-3 to TRBJ2-2; 15 bases agree with TRBD2. J gave up 0 bases and V 2 bases, and 7 bases lay outside the gene matches. CDR1 SGHTA and CDR2 FQGTGA come from the germline V gene. CDR3 length equals 20 residues. CDR3 sequence reads: CASSLWAGTSGGTNTGELFF. For the CDR3, the DNA is TGTGCCAGCAGCTTATGGGCCGGGACTAGCGGGGGGACGAACACCGGGGAGCTGTTTTTT. Full variable domain (missing parts from reference TRBV7-3 and TRBJ2-2): GAGVSQTPSNKVTEKGKYVELRCDPISGHTALYWYRQSLGQGPEFLIYFQGTGAADDSGLPNDRFFAVRPEGSVSTLKIQRTERGDSAVYLCASSLWAGTSGGTNTGELFFGEGSRLTVL.

The gene calls are TRBV6-1 and TRBJ2-6; tentative D call: TRBD1 (6 bases). Germline CDR1 and CDR2: MNHNS and SASEGT. The CDR3 loop spans 15 amino acids. The germline V and J ends were trimmed by 4 bases and 4 bases, with 11 bases remaining between them. This chain's CDR3 is CASSANRVGANVLTF. The CDR3 bases are TGTGCCAGCAGTGCCAACAGGGTCGGGGCCAACGTCCTGACTTTC.

This CDR3 is CASSPLAGETYEQYF. The CDR3, as DNA: TGTGCCAGCAGTCCACTAGCGGGGGAAACCTACGAGCAGTACTTC. The V call is TRBV6-5, the J call TRBJ2-7; 11 positions agree with TRBD2. CDR3 length: 15 residues. The germline CDR1 and CDR2 sequences are MNHEY and SVGAGI. J was trimmed by 2 bases and V by 5 bases; bases with no gene match: 5.